The 29 T cell receptor beta chains in this list originate from one sample, sequenced in a study of blood T cell repertoires in COVID-19. Sequenced by immunoSEQ multiplex PCR; TCRdb stores in-frame clones only, minus some. The data contain some 69,000 clones, 90% of them singletons. The sequenced material came from peripheral blood. These receptor sequences come from a man aged 50-60 years with COVID-19, enrolled during active disease.

The genes are TRBV6-5 and TRBJ1-6, with TRBD1 matching over 7 bases. This CDR3 is 14 amino acids long. Trimming cost V 6 bases and J 10 bases; bases outside gene matches: 9. Germline lookup yields CDR1 MNHEY and CDR2 SVGAGI. The chain's CDR3 is CASRTGAVGSPLHF. In DNA form, the CDR3 reads TGTGCCAGCAGAACAGGGGCAGTTGGATCACCCCTCCACTTT.

The rearrangement links TRBV7-2 to TRBJ2-7, with 7 bases aligning to TRBD1. In germline, CDR1 is SGHTA, CDR2 FQGNSA. V shed 1 base, J shed 2 bases, and the junction held 8 bases outside the gene matches. The CDR3 is 16 residues long. This chain's CDR3 is CASSLVAGGAPYEQYF. As DNA, the CDR3 is TGTGCCAGCAGCTTAGTGGCAGGGGGTGCCCCCTACGAGCAGTACTTC.

The CDR3 is CASSPRLQGTNEKLFF. The CDR3 bases are TGTGCCAGCTCACCACGGCTACAGGGAACTAATGAAAAACTGTTTTTT. The rearrangement uses TRBV18 and TRBJ1-4, with D possibly matching TRBD1 (6 bases). Germline CDR1 KGHSH, CDR2 LQKENI. V lost 1 base and J lost 1, with 10 bases in between. The CDR3 totals 16 residues.

A single count supports this clone. CDR3: CASGLTGGTDTQYF. The CDR3 DNA reads as TGTGCTAGTGGTCTAACAGGGGGCACAGATACGCAGTATTTT. The chain carries TRBV12-5 and TRBJ2-3; TRBD1 aligns across 7 bases. The V and J ends lost 5 bases and 1 base, in that order; junction bases with no gene match: 3. Germline CDR1 is LGHNT and CDR2 is FRNRAP. The CDR3 is 14 amino acids.

In its sample, this clone was seen once. The rearrangement links TRBV6-2 or TRBV6-3 to TRBJ2-1; 11 bases are a match to TRBD1. CDR3 length equals 15 residues. Germline assignment: CDR1 MNHEY and CDR2 SVGEGT. Trimming at V came to 6 bases and at J to 3 bases, leaving 4 bases not matched to a gene. Here the CDR3 reads CASSKGTGGYNEQFF. The CDR3 DNA follows: TGTGCCAGCAGCAAAGGGACAGGGGGCTACAATGAGCAGTTCTTC.

V is TRBV15 and J is TRBJ1-1; 12 bases map to TRBD1. Trimming removed 3 bases from V and 7 bases from J; junction bases left unmatched: 9. This CDR3 has 16 residues. Per the germline V gene, CDR1 is LNHNV and CDR2 is YYDKDF (reference sequence). The CDR3 region is CATSRGWDRGHSEAFF. CDR3 nucleotides: TGTGCCACCAGCAGGGGGTGGGACAGGGGGCATAGTGAAGCTTTCTTT.

The J gene is TRBJ2-1, the V gene TRBV19; 16 bases fit TRBD2. This CDR3 is 16 amino acids long. Trimming at V came to 8 bases and at J to 0 bases, leaving 1 base not matched to a gene. CDR1 is LNHDA and CDR2 is SQIVND in the germline V gene (reference sequence). CDR3 in amino acids: CASGTSGRASYNEQFF. The CDR3 nucleotides are TGTGCCAGTGGGACTAGCGGGAGGGCCTCCTACAATGAGCAGTTCTTC.

V is TRBV27 and J is TRBJ1-2; TRBD1 might be the D (6 bases). The CDR3 has 14 amino acids. Per germline, CDR1 MNHEY and CDR2 SMNVEV (reference sequence). The ends were cut back, 6 bases at V and 1 base at J, with 12 bases in the middle. CDR3 residues: CASRPTGGNYGYTF. CDR3 nucleotide sequence: TGTGCCAGCAGACCGACAGGAGGTAACTATGGCTACACCTTC.

The chain joins TRBV6-5 to TRBJ2-7; 8 nucleotides line up with TRBD2. The CDR3 has 15 residues. Germline-derived CDR1 and CDR2 are MNHEY and SVGAGI. After removal of 2 bases from V and 0 bases from J, the junction contained 3 bases not matched to a gene. CDR3 region: CASSYRGTSSYEQYF. Written as DNA, the CDR3 is TGTGCCAGCAGTTACCGAGGGACTAGCTCCTACGAGCAGTACTTC.

This clone was seen a single time. V and J are TRBV7-9 and TRBJ2-7; 8 nucleotides agree with TRBD1. The V gene's germline CDR1 is SEHNR and CDR2 FQNEAQ (reference sequence). J was trimmed by 3 bases and V by 5 bases; bases with no gene match: 3. The CDR3 contains 13 residues. The CDR3 loop reads CASSMGQDYEQYF. CDR3 sequence (DNA): TGTGCCAGCAGCATGGGACAGGACTACGAGCAGTACTTC.

J is TRBJ2-7 and V is TRBV4-1; TRBD1 matches 11 bases. The germline V gene encodes CDR1 MGHRA and CDR2 YSYEKL. V lost 2 bases and J lost 6; bases outside the gene matches: 12. The CDR3 covers 17 residues. The CDR3 DNA reads TGCGCCAGCAGCCAATTCGTCTTAGGACAGGGGGCGCGCGAGCAGTACTTC. Translation gives CASSQFVLGQGAREQYF.

The chain carries TRBV7-9 and TRBJ2-1; possible D gene TRBD2, 6 bases. V gave up 1 base and J gave up 5 bases, with 15 bases separating them. Germline V lookup: CDR1 SEHNR, CDR2 FQNEAQ (reference sequence). The CDR3 spans 16 residues. As DNA, the CDR3 is TGTGCCAGCAGCTTAGGTGGAGGGCTTGAGGACAATGAGCAGTTCTTC. This encodes CASSLGGGLEDNEQFF.

This clone was seen a single time. J is TRBJ1-2 and V is TRBV12-3 or TRBV12-4, with 7 bases aligning to TRBD1. The CDR3 has 13 amino acids. V lost 1 base, J lost 8 bases, and 4 bases stayed unmatched. CDR3: CASSLVQGGGYTF. CDR3 coding DNA: TGTGCCAGCAGTTTAGTCCAGGGGGGCGGCTACACCTTC.

The chain has TRBV5-1 and TRBJ2-3; possibly TRBD2 for D (5 bases). Germline V gene lookup returns CDR1 SGHRS and CDR2 YFSETQ. This CDR3 has 14 amino acids. Trimming removed 6 bases from V and 1 base from J, with 12 bases in between. The CDR3 loop is CASNGLGGTDTQYF. CDR3 nucleotide sequence: TGCGCCAGCAACGGCCTCGGGGGCACAGATACGCAGTATTTT.

The J gene is TRBJ2-5, the V gene TRBV24-1; 7 bases align to TRBD1. This CDR3 contains 12 residues. V dropped 11 bases and J dropped 2; count of bases not matched to a gene: 4. Germline lookup yields CDR1 KGHDR and CDR2 SFDVKD. CDR3 DNA: TGTGCCAGCCCGGGACAGCAAGAGACCCAGTACTTC. The encoded protein is CASPGQQETQYF.

The chain uses TRBV7-2 and TRBJ1-6; TRBD1 aligns across 9 bases. Per germline, CDR1 SGHTA and CDR2 FQGNSA. V trimming: 5 bases; J trimming: 7 bases; junction bases outside the gene matches: 6. This CDR3 has 15 residues. CDR3 sequence reads: CASSPRTGENSPLHF. The CDR3 bases are TGTGCCAGCAGCCCGCGGACAGGGGAAAATTCACCCCTCCACTTT.

The gene calls are TRBV19 and TRBJ2-1; 15 nucleotides match TRBD2. From germline, CDR1 is LNHDA and CDR2 SQIVND (reference sequence). The CDR3 extends over 23 amino acids. With V trimmed by 0 bases and J by 0 bases, 15 bases remained unmatched. This CDR3 reads CASSIEAGTSGRITYSSYNEQFF. The DNA for the CDR3 is TGTGCCAGTAGTATAGAAGCTGGGACTAGCGGGAGGATTACCTATAGCTCCTACAATGAGCAGTTCTTC.

The V call is TRBV7-6, the J call TRBJ1-2, with TRBD1 matching 8 bases. Losses at the gene ends were 4 bases for V and 4 bases for J; bases not matched to a gene: 8. The CDR3 has 15 amino acids. The V gene's germline CDR1 is SGHVS and CDR2 FNYEAQ. The CDR3 loop reads CASSSRTGIGYGYTF. For the CDR3, the DNA is TGTGCCAGCAGCTCTCGGACAGGGATTGGCTATGGCTACACCTTC.

This chain links TRBV6-1 with TRBJ2-5, with TRBD1 matching over 12 bases. The CDR3 spans 17 residues. The germline CDR1 and CDR2 sequences are MNHNS and SASEGT. The V gene end was trimmed by 3 bases and the J gene end by 4 bases; junction bases not matched to a gene: 9. CDR3 sequence reads: CASSEFRPGQGAETQYF. In DNA form, the CDR3 reads TGTGCCAGCAGTGAGTTCCGACCGGGACAGGGGGCAGAGACCCAGTACTTC.

The rearrangement joins TRBV7-8 to TRBJ2-3; 11 positions match TRBD2. The germline CDR1 and CDR2 sequences are SGHVS and FQNEAQ. Trimming removed 1 base from V and 0 bases from J; junction bases left unmatched: 15. CDR3 size: 21 residues. CDR3 region: CASSLVLSGTSGSISTDTQYF. The CDR3 DNA is TGTGCCAGCAGCTTAGTTCTTTCCGGGACTAGCGGTTCAATTAGCACAGATACGCAGTATTTT. Based on the CDR3 plus reference TRBV7-8 and TRBJ2-3, the full variable domain is GAGVSQSPRYKVAKRGQDVALRCDPISGHVSLFWYQQALGQGPEFLTYFQNEAQLDKSGLPSDRFFAERPEGSVSTLKIQRTQQEDSAVYLCASSLVLSGTSGSISTDTQYFGPGTRLTVL.

The chain joins TRBV27 to TRBJ2-3; 9 bases are shared with TRBD2. The CDR3 runs 16 residues. From germline, CDR1 is MNHEY and CDR2 SMNVEV (reference sequence). V was pared by 5 bases and J by 3 bases, with 9 bases of the junction left unmatched. The CDR3: CASSPARGRGTDTQYF. CDR3 in DNA: TGTGCCAGCAGTCCAGCCCGCGGGAGGGGGACAGATACGCAGTATTTT.

The rearrangement uses TRBV28 and TRBJ2-7; TRBD1 matches 7 bases. The CDR3 is 15 residues long. Germline V gene data show CDR1 as MDHEN and CDR2 as SYDVKM. V was clipped by 2 bases and J by 3 bases; unmatched bases: 7. This CDR3 reads CASSLDRAGYYEQYF. The CDR3 bases are TGTGCCAGCAGTTTAGACAGGGCCGGGTACTACGAGCAGTACTTC.

Here the CDR3 DNA reads TGTGCCAGCAGCTTAGTGCAGTACAATGAGCAGTTCTTC. The encoded protein is CASSLVQYNEQFF. The chain carries TRBV7-8 and TRBJ2-1; no clear D gene. Looked up from germline, CDR1 is SGHVS and CDR2 is FQNEAQ. There are 13 residues in the CDR3. The V gene lost 1 base and the J gene lost 4 bases, with 5 bases spanning the gap.

The J gene is TRBJ2-5, the V gene TRBV2; 7 positions agree with TRBD1. Trimming removed 6 bases from V and 1 base from J; junction bases left unmatched: 2. Germline lookup yields CDR1 SNHLY and CDR2 FYNNEI. The CDR3 totals 13 residues. Here the CDR3 DNA reads TGTGCCAGCAGCGGACAGGTCCAAGAGACCCAGTACTTC. This sequence encodes CASSGQVQETQYF.

This clone was seen only once. This sequence joins TRBV4-1 and TRBJ1-6, with a possible D match to TRBD1 (6 bases). CDR1 is MGHRA and CDR2 is YSYEKL in the germline V gene. V gave up 2 bases and J gave up 5 bases, with 13 bases separating them. The CDR3 length is 16 residues. CDR3 nucleotides: TGCGCCAGCAGCCAACGTTCCGCAGGGGATAATTCACCCCTCCACTTT. Translation: CASSQRSAGDNSPLHF.

The rearrangement uses TRBV3-1 (or the pseudogene TRBV3-2) and TRBJ2-7; D may be TRBD2 (5 bases). The germline CDR1 and CDR2 sequences are LGHDT and YNNKEL (reference sequence). The CDR3 contains 13 residues. V was shortened by 4 bases and J by 1 base, with 8 bases between the two germline ends. The CDR3 sequence is CASSPRTSYEQYF. CDR3 sequence (DNA): TGTGCCAGCAGCCCTCGGACTTCCTACGAGCAGTACTTC.

The chain is built from TRBV9 and TRBJ2-7; 8 bases agree with TRBD2. This CDR3 is 13 amino acids long. With 4 bases clipped from V and 4 bases from J, the junction kept 4 bases outside the gene matches. CDR1 and CDR2 (germline): SGDLS, YYNGEE. CDR3 DNA sequence: TGTGCCAGCAGCCAAAGCGGGAGTTACGAGCAGTACTTC. It codes for CASSQSGSYEQYF.

The rearrangement links TRBV5-1 to TRBJ2-2, with D perhaps matching TRBD1 (6 bases). The V end lost 2 bases, the J end lost 3 bases, and 17 bases lay between the germline ends. The CDR3 sequence is 17 residues long. Germline CDR1 and CDR2: SGHRS and YFSETQ. The CDR3 loop reads CASSLYPTGLDTGELFF. The DNA for the CDR3 is TGCGCCAGCAGCTTATACCCAACAGGGTTGGACACCGGGGAGCTGTTTTTT.

The chain carries TRBV7-9 and TRBJ1-2; TRBD1 aligns across 8 bases. After removal of 4 bases from V and 6 bases from J, the junction contained 10 bases not matched to a gene. Looked up from germline, CDR1 is SEHNR and CDR2 is FQNEAQ (reference sequence). This CDR3 is built from 15 residues. The CDR3 reads CASSYPGQGLNGYTF. CDR3 coding DNA: TGTGCCAGCAGCTACCCAGGACAGGGACTCAATGGCTACACCTTC. Drawing the rest from reference TRBV7-9 and TRBJ1-2, the complete variable domain is DTGVSQNPRHKITKRGQNVTFRCDPISEHNRLYWYRQTLGQGPEFLTYFQNEAQLEKSRLLSDRFSAERPKGSFSTLEIQRTEQGDSAMYLCASSYPGQGLNGYTFGSGTRLTVV.